This T cell receptor (beta chain) stems from a study of blood T cell repertoires in COVID-19. Study-wide context: There were acute and convalescent COVID-19 samples, and they came from the United States, Italy and Spain.

Sequencing was performed with immunoSEQ multiplex PCR; in TCRdb, only in-frame clones are kept and a portion is missing. The data show roughly 390,000 clones, 80% to 90% seen once. V gave up 0 bases and J gave up 5 bases; unmatched junction bases: 6. The CDR3 extends over 15 amino acids. Per germline, CDR1 SGHAT and CDR2 FQNNGV. The receptor was derived from a woman in her thirties with COVID-19, enrolled during active disease. The specimen sequenced was peripheral blood. The chain uses TRBV11-2 and TRBJ2-7; 8 bases agree with TRBD2. This chain's CDR3 is CASSLEAGVSHEQYF. CDR3 bases: TGTGCCAGCAGCTTAGAAGCGGGAGTGAGCCACGAGCAGTACTTC.